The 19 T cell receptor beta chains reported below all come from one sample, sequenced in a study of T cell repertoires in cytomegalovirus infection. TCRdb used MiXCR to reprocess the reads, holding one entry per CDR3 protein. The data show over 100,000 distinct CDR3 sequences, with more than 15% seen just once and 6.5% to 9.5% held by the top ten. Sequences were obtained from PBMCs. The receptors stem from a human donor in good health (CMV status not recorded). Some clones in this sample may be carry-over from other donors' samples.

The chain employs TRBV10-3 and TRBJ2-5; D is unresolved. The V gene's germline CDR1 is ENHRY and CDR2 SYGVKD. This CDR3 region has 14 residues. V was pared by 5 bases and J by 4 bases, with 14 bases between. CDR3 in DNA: TGTGCCATCAGTTGGACGCGTTCCCGAGAGACCCAGTACTTC. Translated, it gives CAISWTRSRETQYF.

CDR3 nucleotides: TGTGCCAGCAGTTTAGGGCTGACCATCTACGAGCAGTACTTC. Translated: CASSLGLTIYEQYF. The rearrangement uses TRBV28 and TRBJ2-7; no clear D gene. The CDR3 loop spans 14 amino acids. The ends were cut back, 2 bases at V and 3 bases at J, with 11 bases in the middle. Germline V gene lookup returns CDR1 MDHEN and CDR2 SYDVKM.

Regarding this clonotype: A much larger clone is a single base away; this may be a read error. As DNA, the CDR3 is TGTGCCAGCAGCTTAGATTTTGGGGGGCTGGGCTACACCTTC. Amino acid sequence: CASSLDFGGLGYTF. This chain joins TRBV7-9 and TRBJ1-2; possibly TRBD1 for D (6 bases). Trimming took 1 base from V and 8 from J, leaving 14 bases between them. The CDR3 runs 14 residues. CDR1 and CDR2 from the germline V gene are SEHNR and FQNEAQ (reference sequence).

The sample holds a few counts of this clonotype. CDR3 sequence reads: CASSTGGSGTDTQYF. CDR3 sequence (DNA): TGTGCCAGTAGTACAGGGGGCTCGGGCACAGATACGCAGTATTTT. The genes are TRBV28 and TRBJ2-3; 9 bases agree with TRBD1. The V and J ends lost 9 bases and 1 base, in that order; junction bases with no gene match: 8. Looked up from germline, CDR1 is MDHEN and CDR2 is SYDVKM. The CDR3 runs 15 residues.

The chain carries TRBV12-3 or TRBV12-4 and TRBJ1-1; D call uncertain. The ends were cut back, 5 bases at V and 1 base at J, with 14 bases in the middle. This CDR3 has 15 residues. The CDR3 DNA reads TGTGCCAGCAGTCCCACCGGACGGTCGAACACTGAAGCTTTCTTT. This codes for CASSPTGRSNTEAFF.

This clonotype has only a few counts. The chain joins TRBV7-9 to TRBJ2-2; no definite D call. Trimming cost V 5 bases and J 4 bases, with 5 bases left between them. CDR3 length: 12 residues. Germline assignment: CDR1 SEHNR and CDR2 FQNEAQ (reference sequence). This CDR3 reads CASSPTTGELFF. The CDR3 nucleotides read TGTGCCAGCAGCCCCACCACCGGGGAGCTGTTTTTT.

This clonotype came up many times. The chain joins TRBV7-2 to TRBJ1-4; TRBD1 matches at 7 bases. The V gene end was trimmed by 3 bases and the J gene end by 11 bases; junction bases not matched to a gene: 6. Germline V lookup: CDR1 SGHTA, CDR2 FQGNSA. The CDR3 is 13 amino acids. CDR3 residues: CASSLDRSGKLFF. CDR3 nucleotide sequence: TGTGCCAGCAGCTTGGACAGGTCTGGTAAACTGTTTTTT.

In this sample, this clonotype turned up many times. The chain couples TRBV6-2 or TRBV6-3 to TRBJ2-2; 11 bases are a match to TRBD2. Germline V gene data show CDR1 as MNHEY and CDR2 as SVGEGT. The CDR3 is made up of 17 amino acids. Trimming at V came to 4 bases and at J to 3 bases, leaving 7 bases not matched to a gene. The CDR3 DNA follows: TGTGCCAGCAGTTCCCCACTAGCGGGGGACCACACCGGGGAGCTGTTTTTT. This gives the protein CASSSPLAGDHTGELFF.

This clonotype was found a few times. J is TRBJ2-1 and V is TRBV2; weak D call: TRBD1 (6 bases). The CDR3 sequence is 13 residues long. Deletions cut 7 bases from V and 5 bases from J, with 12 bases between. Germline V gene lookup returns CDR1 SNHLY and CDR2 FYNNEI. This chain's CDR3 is CASTRTADNEQFF. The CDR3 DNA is TGTGCCAGCACCAGGACAGCGGACAATGAGCAGTTCTTC.

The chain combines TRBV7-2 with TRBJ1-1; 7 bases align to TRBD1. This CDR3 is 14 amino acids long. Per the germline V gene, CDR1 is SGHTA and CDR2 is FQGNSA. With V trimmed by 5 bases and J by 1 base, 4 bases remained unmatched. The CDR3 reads CASSTGTANTEAFF. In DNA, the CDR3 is TGTGCCAGCAGCACCGGGACAGCGAACACTGAAGCTTTCTTT.

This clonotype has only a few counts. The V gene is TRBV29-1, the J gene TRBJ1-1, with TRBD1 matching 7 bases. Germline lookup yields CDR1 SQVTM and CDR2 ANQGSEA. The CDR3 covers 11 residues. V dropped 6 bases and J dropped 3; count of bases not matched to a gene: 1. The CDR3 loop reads CSVGTDTEAFF. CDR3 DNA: TGCAGCGTCGGGACAGACACTGAAGCTTTCTTT.

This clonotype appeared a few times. In DNA form, the CDR3 reads TGCGCCAGCAGCCAGGACCCTACGGGGAGGTACACTGAAGCTTTCTTT. This sequence encodes CASSQDPTGRYTEAFF. The V gene is TRBV5-1, the J gene TRBJ1-1; no clear D. Germline V gene data show CDR1 as SGHRS and CDR2 as YFSETQ. With 4 bases removed from V and 3 bases from J, the gap between germline ends came to 19 bases. This CDR3 has 16 amino acids. The variable domain in full, with the rest retrieved from reference TRBV5-1 and TRBJ1-1, is KAGVTQTPRYLIKTRGQQVTLSCSPISGHRSVSWYQQTPGQGLQFLFEYFSETQRNKGNFPGRFSGRQFSNSRSEMNVSTLELGDSALYLCASSQDPTGRYTEAFFGQGTRLTVV.

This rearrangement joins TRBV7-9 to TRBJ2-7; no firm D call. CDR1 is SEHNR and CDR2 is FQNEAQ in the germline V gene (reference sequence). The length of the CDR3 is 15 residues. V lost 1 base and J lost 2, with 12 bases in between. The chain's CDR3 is CASSLGSPFTYEQYF. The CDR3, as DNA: TGTGCCAGCAGCTTAGGTTCACCTTTTACCTACGAGCAGTACTTC.

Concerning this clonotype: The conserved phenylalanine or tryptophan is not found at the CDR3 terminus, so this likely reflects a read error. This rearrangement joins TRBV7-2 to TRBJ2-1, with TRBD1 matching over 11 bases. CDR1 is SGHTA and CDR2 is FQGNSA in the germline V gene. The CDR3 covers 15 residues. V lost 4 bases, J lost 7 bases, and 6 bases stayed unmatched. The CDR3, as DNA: TGTGCCAGCAGCTCCGGGACAGGGGGTCAGAATGAGCAGTTCATC. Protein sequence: CASSSGTGGQNEQFI.

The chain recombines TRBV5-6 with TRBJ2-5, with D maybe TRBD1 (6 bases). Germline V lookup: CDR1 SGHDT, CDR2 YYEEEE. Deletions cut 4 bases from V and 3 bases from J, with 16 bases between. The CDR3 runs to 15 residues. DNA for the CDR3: TGTGCCAGCAGCCGATGGACAGTGCGGAAAGAGACCCAGTACTTC. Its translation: CASSRWTVRKETQYF. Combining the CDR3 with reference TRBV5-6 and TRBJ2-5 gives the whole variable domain DAGVTQSPTHLIKTRGQQVTLRCSPKSGHDTVSWYQQALGQGPQFIFQYYEEEERQRGNFPDRFSGHQFPNYSSELNVNALLLGDSALYLCASSRWTVRKETQYFGPGTRLLVL.

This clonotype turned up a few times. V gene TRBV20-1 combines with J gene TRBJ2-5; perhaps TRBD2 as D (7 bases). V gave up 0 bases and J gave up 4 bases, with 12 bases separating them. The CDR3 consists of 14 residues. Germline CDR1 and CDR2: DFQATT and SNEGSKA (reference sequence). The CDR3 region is CSAREGGGPETQYF. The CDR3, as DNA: TGCAGTGCTAGAGAGGGGGGGGGGCCAGAGACCCAGTACTTC.

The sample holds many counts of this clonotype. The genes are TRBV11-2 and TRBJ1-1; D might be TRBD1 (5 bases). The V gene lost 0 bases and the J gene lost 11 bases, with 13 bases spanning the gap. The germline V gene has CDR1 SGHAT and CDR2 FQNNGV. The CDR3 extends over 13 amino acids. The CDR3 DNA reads TGTGCCAGCAGCTTAGATGGTACCAGGGAGGCTTTCTTT. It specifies CASSLDGTREAFF.

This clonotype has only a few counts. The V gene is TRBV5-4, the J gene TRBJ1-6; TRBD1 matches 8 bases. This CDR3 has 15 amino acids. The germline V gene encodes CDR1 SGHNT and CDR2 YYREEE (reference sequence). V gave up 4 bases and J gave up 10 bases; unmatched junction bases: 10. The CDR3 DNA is TGTGCCAGCAGCGCAAACCAGGGGGCATACTCACCCCTCCACTTT. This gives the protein CASSANQGAYSPLHF.

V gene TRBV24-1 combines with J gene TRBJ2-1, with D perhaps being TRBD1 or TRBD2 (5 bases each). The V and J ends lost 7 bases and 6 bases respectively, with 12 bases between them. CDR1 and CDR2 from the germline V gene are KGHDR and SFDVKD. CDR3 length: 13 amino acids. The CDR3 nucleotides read TGTGCCACCAGGTGGGGTGGGACCAATGAGCAGTTCTTC. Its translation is CATRWGGTNEQFF.